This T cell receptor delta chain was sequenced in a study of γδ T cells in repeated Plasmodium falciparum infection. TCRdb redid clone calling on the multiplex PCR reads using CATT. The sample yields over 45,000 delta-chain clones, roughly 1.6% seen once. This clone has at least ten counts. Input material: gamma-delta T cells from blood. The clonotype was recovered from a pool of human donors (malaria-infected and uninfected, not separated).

The CDR3, as DNA: TGTGCCTGTGACACCCTCGGGGATGGCTCCTGGGACACCCGACAGATGTTTTTC. Amino acid sequence: CACDTLGDGSWDTRQMFF. V and J are TRDV2 and TRDJ3; D is perhaps TRDD3 (6 bases). The J gene is not listed in TCRdb, so it was assigned here from a DNA match to germline. With 0 bases removed from V and 0 bases from J, the gap between germline ends came to 11 bases. The CDR3 loop spans 18 amino acids. The germline V gene has CDR1 GEAIGNYY and CDR2 EKD.